Listed here are 5 T cell receptor beta chains from one sample, sequenced in a study of blood T cell repertoires in COVID-19. Method: immunoSEQ multiplex PCR; TCRdb's copy keeps in-frame clones and lacks some. The sample includes around 18,000 clones, roughly 80% of them seen just once. Sequences were obtained from peripheral blood. The source is a man older than 75 with acute or convalescent COVID-19.

The rearrangement links TRBV3-1 (or the pseudogene TRBV3-2) to TRBJ2-3; no definite D call. The V and J ends lost 3 bases and 3 bases respectively, with 13 bases between them. Germline assignment: CDR1 LGHDT and CDR2 YNNKEL (reference sequence). This CDR3 has 15 residues. CDR3 sequence: CASSQNYFRTDTQYF. The CDR3 DNA reads as TGTGCCAGCAGCCAGAACTACTTTAGGACAGATACGCAGTATTTT.

This clone turned up a few times. The J gene is TRBJ2-7, the V gene TRBV3-1 (or the pseudogene TRBV3-2); D may be TRBD2 (5 bases). The CDR3 loop spans 12 amino acids. The germline gives CDR1 LGHDT, CDR2 YNNKEL (reference sequence). V dropped 4 bases and J dropped 8 bases, with 12 bases sitting between them. The CDR3 region has the DNA TGTGCCAGCAGCCCCGCGGGCGCCCAGCAGTACTTC. This codes for CASSPAGAQQYF.

The V call is TRBV2, the J call TRBJ2-3, with D maybe TRBD1 (5 bases). CDR3 length equals 13 residues. V was shortened by 6 bases and J by 3 bases, with 10 bases between the two germline ends. Germline V gene data show CDR1 as SNHLY and CDR2 as FYNNEI. The CDR3 reads CASSQTETDTQYF. Written as DNA, the CDR3 is TGTGCCAGCAGCCAGACAGAGACAGATACGCAGTATTTT.

The chain links TRBV13 to TRBJ1-2; 8 nucleotides match TRBD1. V lost 5 bases, J lost 5 bases, and 7 bases stayed unmatched. There are 14 residues in the CDR3. Germline assignment: CDR1 PRHDT and CDR2 FYEKMQ (reference sequence). This CDR3 reads CASSPGQGSYGYTF. The CDR3 DNA reads as TGTGCCAGCAGCCCCGGACAGGGTTCGTATGGCTACACCTTC.

This sequence joins TRBV29-1 and TRBJ2-7, with TRBD1 matching over 9 bases. Germline V lookup: CDR1 SQVTM, CDR2 ANQGSEA. The CDR3 spans 15 residues. The V segment lost 6 bases and the J segment 3 bases; nucleotides outside the gene matches: 12. The CDR3 sequence is CSVDTGGVGVYEQYF. The DNA for the CDR3 is TGCAGCGTCGATACAGGGGGCGTTGGTGTCTACGAGCAGTACTTC.